This TCR beta chain was documented in a study of blood T cell repertoires in COVID-19. Study overall: T cells, B-cell-depleted T cells, or PBMCs provided the cDNA or gDNA that served as material.

Repertoires were generated with immunoSEQ multiplex PCR, while TCRdb's copy carries only in-frame clones and drops some. The sample carries 30,000 to 35,000 clones, over 75% recorded once. Sequenced input: peripheral blood. The sequence was collected from a man between 60 and 75 years old with active COVID-19.

This CDR3 is CAISRTGVPAQYF. For the CDR3, the DNA is TGTGCCATCAGTAGGACAGGGGTTCCGGCCCAGTACTTC. The rearrangement joins TRBV10-3 to TRBJ2-5; 9 bases are shared with TRBD1. The trim removed 5 bases at V and 9 bases at J, leaving 7 bases unmatched. This CDR3 spans 13 amino acids. Germline CDR1 reads ENHRY; CDR2 reads SYGVKD.